Following are 30 T cell receptor beta chains from one sample sequenced in a study of breast tumors, draining lymph nodes, adjacent tissues. TCRdb re-derived calls from the multiplex PCR reads in MiXCR, one entry per CDR3 protein. Among 150,000 to 200,000 distinct CDR3 sequences listed, around 33% were seen once. The lymph nodes were axillary draining lymph nodes from breast cancer patients. The source material was axillary lymph node tissue. Receptor source: a female donor with breast cancer. Some clones in this sample may be carry-over from other donors' samples.

This clonotype was seen a handful of times. This could be a read error, since a much larger clone is one nucleotide away. The rearrangement uses TRBV20-1 and TRBJ2-3; TRBD2 agrees at 13 bases. Per germline, CDR1 DFQATT and CDR2 SNEGSKA (reference sequence). This CDR3 has 14 residues. Trimming cost V 6 bases and J 8 bases; bases outside gene matches: 8. The CDR3 sequence: CSATSGGAAATQYF. The CDR3 region has the DNA TGCAGTGCAACTAGCGGGGGGGCCGCAGCTACGCAGTATTTT.

The chain recombines TRBV7-2 with TRBJ1-1; D uncertain. The V end was cut by 5 bases, the J end by 4 bases, with 17 bases between. CDR3 size: 15 residues. Germline V CDR1 and CDR2: SGHTA, FQGNSA. In DNA, the CDR3 is TGTGCCAGCAGCCCTGGATTTCTCTCTAGCACTGAAGCTTTCTTT. Its translation: CASSPGFLSSTEAFF.

This clonotype was picked up a small number of times. V gene TRBV7-3 combines with J gene TRBJ2-3, with 16 bases identical to TRBD2. The germline V gene encodes CDR1 SGHTA and CDR2 FQGTGA. The length of the CDR3 is 19 residues. The V segment lost 0 bases and the J segment 4 bases; nucleotides outside the gene matches: 7. CDR3 DNA: TGTGCCAGCAGCTTAACGGGACTAGCGGGAGGGTTAGCGGCAGATACGCAGTATTTT. It is translated as CASSLTGLAGGLAADTQYF.

The chain couples TRBV7-3 to TRBJ2-5; D may match TRBD1 or TRBD2 (6 bases each). From germline, CDR1 is SGHTA and CDR2 FQGTGA. The V end lost 5 bases, the J end lost 3 bases, and 19 bases lay between the germline ends. CDR3 length: 16 amino acids. CDR3 region: CASSPTGAGSKETQYF. In DNA, the CDR3 is TGTGCCAGCAGCCCAACGGGGGCCGGGAGTAAAGAGACCCAGTACTTC. The full variable domain, in which reference TRBV7-3 and TRBJ2-5 provide the parts outside the CDR3, is GAGVSQTPSNKVTEKGKYVELRCDPISGHTALYWYRQSLGQGPEFLIYFQGTGAADDSGLPNDRFFAVRPEGSVSTLKIQRTERGDSAVYLCASSPTGAGSKETQYFGPGTRLLVL.

The V gene is TRBV6-6, the J gene TRBJ2-1; D not certain. The V gene's germline CDR1 is MNHNY and CDR2 SVGAGI (reference sequence). Trimming removed 0 bases from V and 7 bases from J, with 7 bases in between. This CDR3 spans 13 amino acids. The CDR3: CASSYSLLNEQFF. As DNA, the CDR3 is TGTGCCAGCAGTTACTCGTTATTGAATGAGCAGTTCTTC.

Note on this clonotype: A much larger clone is a single base away; this may be a read error. This chain uses TRBV5-4 with TRBJ2-7; 11 bases map to TRBD1. This CDR3 has 15 residues. V shed 4 bases, J shed 3 bases, and the junction held 6 bases outside the gene matches. Per the germline V gene, CDR1 is SGHNT and CDR2 is YYREEE (reference sequence). CDR3 nucleotides: TGTGCCAGCAGCCCAGGACAGGGGGCGATCTACGAGCAGTACTTC. It codes for CASSPGQGAIYEQYF.

The chain combines TRBV15 with TRBJ2-7, with TRBD2 matching 8 bases. Trimming removed 8 bases from V and 1 base from J; junction bases left unmatched: 4. Germline V gives CDR1 LNHNV, CDR2 YYDKDF (reference sequence). This CDR3 region has 13 residues. The CDR3 DNA reads TGTGCCACCGGAGCGGGGGCGTCCTACGAGCAGTACTTC. It yields the protein CATGAGASYEQYF.

This clonotype was recorded at least ten times. V is TRBV3-1 and J is TRBJ1-6; the match to TRBD1 covers 8 bases. The CDR3 covers 19 residues. Trimming removed 1 base from V and 7 bases from J; junction bases left unmatched: 15. The germline V gene has CDR1 LGHDT and CDR2 YNNKEL (reference sequence). In nucleotides, the CDR3 is TGTGCCAGCAGCCAAGGCCTCGGGACAGGAAGGAGATTAAATTCACCCCTCCACTTT. Translation: CASSQGLGTGRRLNSPLHF.

This clonotype came up many times. The chain has TRBV9 and TRBJ2-7; TRBD1 matches 9 bases. CDR3 length equals 14 residues. J gave up 2 bases and V 4 bases, and 4 bases lay outside the gene matches. Germline loops: CDR1 SGDLS, CDR2 YYNGEE. CDR3 protein: CASSSGQGPYEQYF. CDR3 in DNA: TGTGCCAGCAGCTCCGGACAGGGGCCCTACGAGCAGTACTTC.

The chain recombines TRBV6-6 with TRBJ2-1; D may be TRBD1 (5 bases). This CDR3 spans 14 amino acids. The germline gives CDR1 MNHNY, CDR2 SVGAGI (reference sequence). Trimming shortened V by 5 bases and J by 8 bases, and 16 bases separated the two germline ends. The CDR3: CASSHHTQADEQFF. CDR3 nucleotide sequence: TGTGCCAGCAGTCACCACACACAGGCAGATGAGCAGTTCTTC.

Turning to this clonotype: A much larger clone sits a single nucleotide away, making a read error possible. The chain is built from TRBV12-3 or TRBV12-4 and TRBJ1-6; 11 bases align to TRBD1. V lost 3 bases and J lost 8; bases outside the gene matches: 9. The CDR3 is 17 residues long. CDR3 sequence: CASSFAGGQGAYSPLHF. In DNA, the CDR3 is TGTGCCAGCAGTTTCGCGGGAGGACAGGGGGCTTATTCACCCCTCCACTTT.

This chain connects TRBV6-6 to TRBJ1-2; tentative D call: TRBD1 (5 bases). The ends were cut back, 7 bases at V and 4 bases at J, with 10 bases in the middle. The CDR3 loop spans 12 amino acids. Germline CDR1 and CDR2: MNHNY and SVGAGI (reference sequence). The CDR3 DNA reads TGTGCCAGCACCTATGGGGGCTATGGCTACACCTTC. The encoded protein is CASTYGGYGYTF.

This clonotype was counted ten times or more. J is TRBJ1-3 and V is TRBV19; TRBD1 might be the D (6 bases). Germline lookup yields CDR1 LNHDA and CDR2 SQIVND (reference sequence). Trimming pared 9 bases from V and 4 bases from J, leaving 16 bases between. The CDR3 runs 14 residues. The CDR3 sequence: CASRSGAAGNTIYF. The CDR3 DNA reads TGTGCCAGCCGGTCGGGGGCTGCGGGAAACACCATATATTTT.

At least ten counts were recorded for this clonotype. The genes are TRBV29-1 and TRBJ1-2; D gene ambiguous. CDR1 is SQVTM, CDR2 ANQGSEA, per germline. The V and J ends lost 4 bases and 2 bases respectively, with 8 bases between them. The CDR3 has 12 amino acids. The CDR3 DNA is TGCAGCGTTGGCGGGGAAAACTATGGCTACACCTTC. This sequence encodes CSVGGENYGYTF.

The chain couples TRBV5-1 to TRBJ1-3; D may be TRBD1 (6 bases). The V gene lost 3 bases and the J gene lost 0 bases, with 13 bases spanning the gap. CDR1 and CDR2 (germline): SGHRS, YFSETQ. The CDR3 loop spans 16 amino acids. The CDR3 loop reads CASSYLDSISGNTIYF. The CDR3 bases are TGCGCCAGCAGCTACTTGGACAGCATCTCTGGAAACACCATATATTTT.

At least ten counts were recorded for this clonotype. V is TRBV29-1 and J is TRBJ2-7; TRBD1 aligns across 7 bases. V dropped 5 bases and J dropped 3; count of bases not matched to a gene: 10. Germline lookup yields CDR1 SQVTM and CDR2 ANQGSEA. The CDR3 extends over 14 amino acids. CDR3 coding DNA: TGCAGCGTTTCGCCCGGGACAGCAAGCTACGAGCAGTACTTC. Translated, it gives CSVSPGTASYEQYF.

J is TRBJ1-4 and V is TRBV7-9; no clear D. The CDR3 runs to 14 residues. V lost 1 base to trimming and J lost 5 bases, with 8 bases between them. CDR1 SEHNR and CDR2 FQNEAQ come from the germline V gene (reference sequence). The CDR3 here is CASSLEGGNEKLFF. CDR3 nucleotide sequence: TGTGCCAGCAGCTTAGAAGGAGGGAATGAAAAACTGTTTTTT.

V usage is TRBV4-2 and J usage is TRBJ1-1; no clear D gene. The CDR3 extends over 13 amino acids. Per germline, CDR1 LGHNA and CDR2 YNFKEQ. V lost 0 bases and J 6 bases, leaving 8 bases between the germline ends. The CDR3 here is CASSQDEGSEAFF. CDR3 coding DNA: TGTGCCAGCAGCCAAGACGAGGGATCTGAAGCTTTCTTT.

This clonotype was seen many times. The chain is built from TRBV20-1 and TRBJ2-1, with 12 bases lining up with TRBD1. J gave up 7 bases and V 6 bases, and 4 bases lay outside the gene matches. The CDR3 is 13 residues long. Germline V lookup: CDR1 DFQATT, CDR2 SNEGSKA (reference sequence). CDR3 loop: CSAPGQGANEQFF. Here the CDR3 DNA reads TGCAGTGCACCGGGACAGGGGGCGAATGAGCAGTTCTTC.

This clonotype was detected only a few times. V and J are TRBV12-3 or TRBV12-4 and TRBJ1-1, with D unclear. V shed 4 bases and J shed 3 bases, with 15 bases lying between them. The CDR3 has 15 residues. The CDR3 DNA reads TGTGCCAGCAGTTGGTATGTTTCGAGGGACACTGAAGCTTTCTTT. Translating gives CASSWYVSRDTEAFF.

At least ten counts were recorded for this clonotype. The rearrangement links TRBV6-1 to TRBJ2-5; 9 nucleotides line up with TRBD2. The CDR3 contains 16 residues. V gave up 4 bases and J gave up 2 bases; unmatched junction bases: 8. Germline V gene data show CDR1 as MNHNS and CDR2 as SASEGT. The CDR3 protein is CASSGLAGELQETQYF. DNA of the CDR3: TGTGCCAGCAGTGGATTAGCGGGGGAGCTTCAAGAGACCCAGTACTTC.

This clonotype came up many times. J is TRBJ2-1 and V is TRBV24-1; possibly TRBD2 for D (5 bases). Deletions cut 9 bases from V and 0 bases from J, with 11 bases between. The germline V gene has CDR1 KGHDR and CDR2 SFDVKD. The CDR3 is 14 residues long. The CDR3 loop reads CATQEGSSYNEQFF. In nucleotides, the CDR3 is TGTGCCACCCAAGAGGGCAGCTCCTACAATGAGCAGTTCTTC.

With regard to this clonotype: Possible read error: a much larger clone is one base away. The V and J genes are TRBV9 and TRBJ2-5; D may be TRBD2 (5 bases). Germline V gives CDR1 SGDLS, CDR2 YYNGEE. The CDR3 has 14 amino acids. V dropped 3 bases and J dropped 2 bases, with 11 bases sitting between them. CDR3 nucleotide sequence: TGTGCCAGCAGCGGGAGACGGAGGCAAGAGACCCAGTACTTC. It yields the protein CASSGRRRQETQYF.

This clonotype was found many times. J is TRBJ1-2 and V is TRBV30; a possible D gene is TRBD1 (5 bases). Germline loops: CDR1 GTSNPN, CDR2 SVGIG (reference sequence). V shed 4 bases and J shed 2 bases, with 17 bases lying between them. The CDR3 has 15 residues. As DNA, the CDR3 is TGTGCCTGGAAAAAGGAGACAGACCAGAACTATGGCTACACCTTC. This encodes CAWKKETDQNYGYTF.

On this clonotype: A much more abundant neighbour one base away suggests this may be a read error. Since the CDR3 does not end with the conserved phenylalanine or tryptophan, this likely comes from a read error. This sequence joins TRBV27 and TRBJ2-6; D is ambiguous. Looked up from germline, CDR1 is MNHEY and CDR2 is SMNVEV (reference sequence). Trimming took off 2 bases at V and 0 bases at J, with 8 bases between the two ends. The CDR3 runs to 16 residues. The CDR3 sequence: CASSLVKSSGANVLTL. For the CDR3, the DNA is TGTGCCAGCAGTTTAGTTAAAAGCTCTGGGGCCAACGTCCTGACTCTC.

This clonotype was detected many times. The J gene is TRBJ1-5, the V gene TRBV6-2 or TRBV6-3; D perhaps matches TRBD1 (6 bases). Trimming took off 6 bases at V and 8 bases at J, with 14 bases between the two ends. The germline CDR1 and CDR2 sequences are MNHEY and SVGEGT. CDR3 length: 13 residues. Written as DNA, the CDR3 is TGTGCCAGCAGCCCATGGACAGATAAGCCCCAGCATTTT. Protein product: CASSPWTDKPQHF.

In its sample, this clonotype was seen many times. This chain links TRBV10-2 with TRBJ2-1; 9 bases agree with TRBD2. V trimming: 3 bases; J trimming: 10 bases; junction bases outside the gene matches: 10. The CDR3 contains 15 residues. The germline V gene encodes CDR1 WSHSY and CDR2 SAAADI. CDR3 DNA: TGCGCCAGCAGTGAAGGCGGGGGGGTCGAGAACGAGCAGTTCTTC. Protein product: CASSEGGGVENEQFF.

Only one count was recorded for this clonotype. The gene calls are TRBV15 and TRBJ2-3; tentative D call: TRBD2 (6 bases). CDR3 length: 21 amino acids. V lost 0 bases and J lost 0, with 25 bases in between. Germline V gene data show CDR1 as LNHNV and CDR2 as YYDKDF (reference sequence). Here the CDR3 DNA reads TGTGCCACCAGCAGAGATTCCTGCAGTGCTACGGTGGGGACTAGCACAGATACGCAGTATTTT. Its protein is CATSRDSCSATVGTSTDTQYF.

As concerns this clonotype: A read error is likely, as this CDR3 ends without the conserved phenylalanine or tryptophan. This chain links TRBV19 with TRBJ2-7; no definite D call. CDR1 is LNHDA and CDR2 is SQIVND in the germline V gene (reference sequence). V gave up 1 base and J gave up 1 base, with 14 bases separating them. This CDR3 spans 16 amino acids. The CDR3 nucleotides read TGTGCCAGTAGTATAGGGCCCGTAGGGTATTCCTACGAGCAGTACTCC. Its translation is CASSIGPVGYSYEQYS.

The table lists this clonotype with many counts. This chain connects TRBV6-4 to TRBJ2-3; D could derive from TRBD1 or TRBD2 (6 bases each). Trimming removed 0 bases at V and 4 bases at J, with 14 bases between. The CDR3 loop spans 16 amino acids. Germline CDR1 reads MRHNA; CDR2 reads SNTAGT. Written as DNA, the CDR3 is TGTGCCAGCAGTGACTCGACGGGGGCCGGTCCAGATACGCAGTATTTT. Residues: CASSDSTGAGPDTQYF.